This record concerns one T cell receptor (beta chain) sequence. This clone was observed a few times. Its antigen specificity is not known. Base qualities are missing; no much larger clone stands one base away. The data stem from a study of blood T cell repertoires in COVID-19 (dated by TCRdb to 2018 to 2021). As for the study more broadly: Collaborator samples came from the United States, Italy and Spain and covered acute and convalescent phases of COVID-19. The prospective study material was composed of cDNA or gDNA derived from T cells, B-cell-depleted T cells, or PBMCs. The dataset comprised deeply sampled blood TCRbeta repertoires from subjects exposed to, actively infected with, or recovered from COVID-19. A freely available public database, intended as a resource for researchers studying the immune response to SARS-CoV-2, is where the repertoires were released. The samples were drawn from the first 160 participants of the ongoing ImmuneRACE study and from under 1,500 subjects provided by 6 global collaborators. The sample metadata nearly always contained a de-identified subject ID, COVID-19 status, age in years and sex. Where available, HLA class I and class II types were taken from metadata supplied by the sample provider and were not determined by assay-based typing.

Each collaborating institution followed its own protocols to collect whole blood in K2EDTA tubes. For TCRbeta analysis, collaborators shipped samples in one of three forms: frozen whole blood, isolated PBMCs, or DNA extracted from either of those sample types. The junction shows trimming of 1 base on V and 2 bases on J, and the gene matches do not reach 3 bases of it. Via the germline V gene (reference sequence), CDR1 is LGHDT and CDR2 YNNKEL. Including the terminal cysteine and phenylalanine, the CDR3 comprises 15 residues. The entry retains the CDR3 DNA only, 45 bases that are in frame from base 1. The immunoSEQ Assay, a bias-controlled multiplex PCR, was used to amplify TCRbeta CDR3 regions from genomic DNA. Per the source publication's procedure: Nucleated cell counts per sample were estimated from amplification of reference gene primers within the assay. Sequence reads were collapsed and filtered to measure the absolute abundance of every unique TCRbeta CDR3 rearrangement. For each sample, productive Simpson clonality was calculated by taking the square root of Simpson's diversity index across productive rearrangements. In its TCRdb copy, this immuneACCESS table keeps in-frame sequences only and misses some clones. Where compared with another copy, unresolved V genes explain less than half of these, and the others have no known cause. The D gene and trimming were derived from the DNA, and the V and J assignments and clone size from that table. The sample contains about 130,000 clones, less than 90% of them found a single time. Of the sample, about 2% falls within the top ten clones.

The paper as a whole reports these results and caveats: The amount of clinical and demographic metadata varied by source and participant and was provided uncurated.

The chain uses TRBV3-1 (or the pseudogene TRBV3-2) and TRBJ2-7; 9 bases in the middle match TRBD2. This clonotype was obtained from a man aged 65 to 79 with acute or convalescent COVID-19. The specimen was peripheral blood. The CDR3 protein is CASSQVVAGAYEQYF. The DNA is TGTGCCAGCAGCCAAGTAGTAGCGGGGGCCTACGAGCAGTACTTC.